A single sample is the source of the 23 T cell receptor beta chains below, sequenced in a study of regulatory T cells in long-lasting Graves disease. To make TCR beta libraries, researchers used iRepertoire HTBI primers and Arm-PCR of CDR3 regions. Via MiXCR, TCRdb re-called the multiplex PCR reads, giving one row per CDR3 protein. The sample contains about 450,000 distinct CDR3 sequences, around 22% of which appear only once. Time point here: persistent/refractory GD, antithyroid drugs over 5 years with positive TRAb. Extracted RNA from PBMCs served as the source of the TCR library. This material consisted of peripheral blood mononuclear cells (PBMCs), taken when the disease was refractory, from a patient treated with antithyroid drugs. These TCRs come from a female donor with Graves disease.

This clonotype was seen repeatedly, ten times or more. The DNA of the CDR3 is TGCAGTGCTAGGGACGGACCAAGCTACGAGCAGTACTTC. Residues: CSARDGPSYEQYF. The V and J genes are TRBV20-1 and TRBJ2-7; no reliable D call. Trimming removed 3 bases from V and 3 bases from J, with 12 bases in between. The CDR3 length is 13 residues. Germline V CDR1 and CDR2: DFQATT, SNEGSKA (reference sequence).

This clonotype was observed many times. The chain couples TRBV5-5 to TRBJ1-2, with 10 bases fitting TRBD1. Germline assignment: CDR1 SGHKS and CDR2 YYEKEE (reference sequence). Trimming took 1 base from V and 6 from J; bases not matched to a gene: 12. The CDR3 covers 17 residues. The CDR3 is CASSLLGTGAMVNGYTF. The CDR3 DNA follows: TGTGCCAGCAGCTTGTTAGGGACAGGGGCCATGGTCAATGGCTACACCTTC.

The chain carries TRBV5-6 and TRBJ1-5; the D gene is possibly TRBD1 (5 bases). This CDR3 has 15 residues. V was trimmed by 2 bases and J by 7 bases, leaving 16 bases between them. From germline, CDR1 is SGHDT and CDR2 YYEEEE. Here the CDR3 reads CASSFSPGPEQPQHF. The CDR3 nucleotides are TGTGCCAGCAGCTTCAGTCCAGGGCCGGAGCAGCCCCAGCATTTT.

This clonotype was observed at least ten times. Given a much more abundant clone one base away, this may be a read error. The chain carries TRBV11-2 and TRBJ1-1, with D possibly matching TRBD1 (5 bases). V was trimmed by 5 bases and J by 4 bases, leaving 20 bases between them. The CDR3 is 16 residues long. The germline V gene has CDR1 SGHAT and CDR2 FQNNGV. The CDR3 sequence: CASSGGWDEGGTEAFF. CDR3 bases: TGTGCCAGCAGCGGGGGATGGGATGAGGGTGGCACTGAAGCTTTCTTT.

This clonotype has only a few counts. The V gene is TRBV27, the J gene TRBJ2-7; no clear D gene. Trimming removed 8 bases at V and 4 bases at J, with 18 bases between. This CDR3 region has 14 residues. Germline V gene data show CDR1 as MNHEY and CDR2 as SMNVEV (reference sequence). This CDR3 reads CASSQIPGFYEQYF. CDR3 sequence (DNA): TGTGCCAGCTCCCAAATCCCCGGATTTTACGAGCAGTACTTC.

There are many counts of this clonotype. The CDR3 is CSVEDVNGYTF. As DNA, the CDR3 is TGCAGCGTTGAAGATGTTAATGGCTACACCTTC. V and J are TRBV29-1 and TRBJ1-2; D is ambiguous. V lost 0 bases, J lost 6 bases, and 5 bases lay in between. This CDR3 contains 11 residues. Germline V lookup: CDR1 SQVTM, CDR2 ANQGSEA.

J is TRBJ1-6 and V is TRBV19; D is uncertain. Per germline, CDR1 LNHDA and CDR2 SQIVND (reference sequence). With 6 bases removed from V and 4 bases from J, the gap between germline ends came to 22 bases. The CDR3 runs 18 residues. CDR3 sequence reads: CASRTMEVVGIYNSPLHF. The CDR3 DNA reads as TGTGCCAGTAGAACCATGGAAGTCGTGGGTATTTATAATTCACCCCTCCACTTT.

This clonotype was counted many times. The chain employs TRBV2 and TRBJ2-7, with D perhaps being TRBD1 or TRBD2 (6 bases each). The CDR3 spans 14 residues. V lost 1 base to trimming and J lost 2 bases, with 9 bases between them. Germline V gene data show CDR1 as SNHLY and CDR2 as FYNNEI. The CDR3 region is CASSEVEGAYEQYF. CDR3 DNA: TGTGCCAGCAGTGAAGTGGAGGGGGCCTACGAGCAGTACTTC.

In its sample, this clonotype was seen many times. The chain has TRBV6-1 and TRBJ2-7, with 8 bases lining up with TRBD2. With V trimmed by 6 bases and J by 4 bases, 14 bases remained unmatched. This CDR3 region has 16 residues. The germline V gene encodes CDR1 MNHNS and CDR2 SASEGT. In nucleotides, the CDR3 is TGTGCCAGCAGAAACGGCCCGGGACTAGGGCCTTACGAGCAGTACTTC. Amino acids: CASRNGPGLGPYEQYF.

The rearrangement links TRBV30 to TRBJ1-2; D unresolved. The CDR3 length is 13 residues. Germline V gives CDR1 GTSNPN, CDR2 SVGIG (reference sequence). The V end lost 0 bases, the J end lost 4 bases, and 9 bases lay between the germline ends. The CDR3 loop reads CAWSVPTFYGYTF. The CDR3 DNA follows: TGTGCCTGGAGTGTACCCACGTTCTATGGCTACACCTTC.

In its sample, this clonotype was seen a few times. J is TRBJ2-7 and V is TRBV30; 7 positions agree with TRBD2. The germline CDR1 and CDR2 sequences are GTSNPN and SVGIG (reference sequence). The CDR3 is 14 amino acids. Trimming took 0 bases from V and 4 from J; bases not matched to a gene: 6. CDR3 coding DNA: TGTGCCTGGAGTGTTTCCGGGGGGTATTACGAGCAGTACTTC. It yields the protein CAWSVSGGYYEQYF.

The chain employs TRBV6-1 and TRBJ1-5; the D is unclear. With 8 bases removed from V and 0 bases from J, the gap between germline ends came to 11 bases. The germline V gene has CDR1 MNHNS and CDR2 SASEGT. CDR3 length: 14 amino acids. The CDR3 region is CASFGNPSNQPQHF. The CDR3 DNA reads TGTGCCAGCTTCGGGAATCCTAGCAATCAGCCCCAGCATTTT.

This clonotype was seen at least ten times. The chain recombines TRBV6-2 or TRBV6-3 with TRBJ2-7; 13 nucleotides align to TRBD2. This CDR3 has 15 residues. Unmatched junction bases numbered 3, after V lost 4 bases and J lost 3 bases. Germline V gives CDR1 MNHEY, CDR2 SVGEGT. The CDR3 protein is CASSSGTSGNYEQYF. The CDR3 DNA reads as TGTGCCAGCAGTTCCGGGACTAGCGGGAACTACGAGCAGTACTTC.

This clonotype was counted between two and nine times. The rearrangement uses TRBV3-1 and TRBJ1-5; the match to TRBD1 covers 8 bases. Per germline, CDR1 LGHDT and CDR2 YNNKEL (reference sequence). The CDR3 has 15 residues. The ends lost 4 bases at V and 1 base at J; junction bases unmatched: 3. The CDR3 DNA reads TGTGCCAGCAGCCCGGGACAGGCAAGCAATCAGCCCCAGCATTTT. This sequence encodes CASSPGQASNQPQHF.

This clonotype was counted a few times. V is TRBV28 and J is TRBJ2-6, with D unclear. Germline CDR1 and CDR2: MDHEN and SYDVKM. Trimming cost V 4 bases and J 0 bases, with 13 bases left between them. The CDR3 has 17 residues. In nucleotides, the CDR3 is TGTGCCAGCAGTTACGGGTCCCCCGTCTCTGGGGCCAACGTCCTGACTTTC. Translated: CASSYGSPVSGANVLTF.

This clonotype showed up just a few times. V and J are TRBV5-1 and TRBJ2-7; 7 positions agree with TRBD1. Per the germline V gene, CDR1 is SGHRS and CDR2 is YFSETQ. The CDR3 is made up of 13 amino acids. Germline trimming cut 2 bases from V and 5 bases from J; bases unmatched to any gene: 4. DNA of the CDR3: TGCGCCAGCAGCTTACAGGGGCTCAACGAGCAGTACTTC. Translating it yields CASSLQGLNEQYF.

V and J are TRBV6-1 and TRBJ1-1; tentative D call: TRBD1 (6 bases). Germline CDR1 is MNHNS and CDR2 is SASEGT. The CDR3 extends over 14 amino acids. V lost 6 bases and J lost 2, with 13 bases in between. Here the CDR3 DNA reads TGTGCCAGCAGCCACAGGGATTCCAACACTGAAGCTTTCTTT. Its translation: CASSHRDSNTEAFF.

This clonotype occurred many times. J is TRBJ2-7 and V is TRBV20-1; 7 nucleotides agree with TRBD2. This CDR3 has 14 amino acids. Germline CDR1 reads DFQATT; CDR2 reads SNEGSKA (reference sequence). V shed 3 bases and J 4 bases; nucleotides not matched to a gene: 9. The CDR3 nucleotides read TGCAGTGCTAGTGTCGCTAGCGGAGCGTACGAGCAGTACTTC. Translation gives CSASVASGAYEQYF.

The gene calls are TRBV10-3 and TRBJ2-1; TRBD2 aligns across 10 bases. Losses at the gene ends were 0 bases for V and 10 bases for J; bases not matched to a gene: 6. Germline CDR1 reads ENHRY; CDR2 reads SYGVKD. This CDR3 has 15 amino acids. The CDR3 here is CAISESGLAGVEQFF. In DNA, the CDR3 is TGTGCCATCAGTGAGTCGGGGCTAGCGGGAGTCGAGCAGTTCTTC.

This clonotype was counted a single time. The CDR3 carries no conserved terminal phenylalanine or tryptophan, so it likely arises from a read error. This CDR3 reads CASSISGSTDTQYS. In nucleotides, the CDR3 is TGTGCCAGTAGTATATCGGGGAGCACAGATACGCAGTATTCT. The rearrangement links TRBV19 to TRBJ2-3, with D perhaps TRBD2 (5 bases). Germline V gene sequence: CDR1 LNHDA, CDR2 SQIVND (reference sequence). Trimming pared 2 bases from V and 0 bases from J, leaving 6 bases between. The CDR3 spans 14 residues.

This clonotype occurred a few times. Its ends do not fully match the called genes, so a read error is possible. J is TRBJ2-5 and V is TRBV7-2, with 9 nucleotides matching TRBD2. CDR1 is SGHTA and CDR2 is FQGNSA in the germline V gene. The CDR3 is 17 amino acids. The CDR3, as DNA: TGTGCCAGCTCCCTCGGACTAGCGATTACACTGCAAGAGGCCCAGTACTTC. Amino acid sequence: CASSLGLAITLQEAQYF.

This clonotype was seen a few times. V is TRBV20-1 and J is TRBJ1-5; D possibly corresponds to TRBD1 (5 bases). Trimming stripped 3 bases from V and 6 bases from J, with 12 bases between. Looked up from germline, CDR1 is DFQATT and CDR2 is SNEGSKA (reference sequence). The CDR3 length is 13 residues. CDR3 protein: CSASSGLGQPQHF. The CDR3 DNA sequence: TGCAGTGCTAGTTCAGGGTTGGGTCAGCCCCAGCATTTT.

This chain's CDR3 is CASSSFQLGGMNTEAFF. CDR3 nucleotide sequence: TGCGCCAGCAGTAGTTTCCAGTTGGGGGGCATGAACACTGAAGCTTTCTTT. The chain combines TRBV5-1 with TRBJ1-1; D may be TRBD1 (6 bases). Germline V gene sequence: CDR1 SGHRS, CDR2 YFSETQ. CDR3 length: 17 amino acids. The V end lost 5 bases, the J end lost 0 bases, and 20 bases lay between the germline ends. The full variable domain, rest sourced from reference TRBV5-1 and TRBJ1-1, is KAGVTQTPRYLIKTRGQQVTLSCSPISGHRSVSWYQQTPGQGLQFLFEYFSETQRNKGNFPGRFSGRQFSNSRSEMNVSTLELGDSALYLCASSSFQLGGMNTEAFFGQGTRLTVV.